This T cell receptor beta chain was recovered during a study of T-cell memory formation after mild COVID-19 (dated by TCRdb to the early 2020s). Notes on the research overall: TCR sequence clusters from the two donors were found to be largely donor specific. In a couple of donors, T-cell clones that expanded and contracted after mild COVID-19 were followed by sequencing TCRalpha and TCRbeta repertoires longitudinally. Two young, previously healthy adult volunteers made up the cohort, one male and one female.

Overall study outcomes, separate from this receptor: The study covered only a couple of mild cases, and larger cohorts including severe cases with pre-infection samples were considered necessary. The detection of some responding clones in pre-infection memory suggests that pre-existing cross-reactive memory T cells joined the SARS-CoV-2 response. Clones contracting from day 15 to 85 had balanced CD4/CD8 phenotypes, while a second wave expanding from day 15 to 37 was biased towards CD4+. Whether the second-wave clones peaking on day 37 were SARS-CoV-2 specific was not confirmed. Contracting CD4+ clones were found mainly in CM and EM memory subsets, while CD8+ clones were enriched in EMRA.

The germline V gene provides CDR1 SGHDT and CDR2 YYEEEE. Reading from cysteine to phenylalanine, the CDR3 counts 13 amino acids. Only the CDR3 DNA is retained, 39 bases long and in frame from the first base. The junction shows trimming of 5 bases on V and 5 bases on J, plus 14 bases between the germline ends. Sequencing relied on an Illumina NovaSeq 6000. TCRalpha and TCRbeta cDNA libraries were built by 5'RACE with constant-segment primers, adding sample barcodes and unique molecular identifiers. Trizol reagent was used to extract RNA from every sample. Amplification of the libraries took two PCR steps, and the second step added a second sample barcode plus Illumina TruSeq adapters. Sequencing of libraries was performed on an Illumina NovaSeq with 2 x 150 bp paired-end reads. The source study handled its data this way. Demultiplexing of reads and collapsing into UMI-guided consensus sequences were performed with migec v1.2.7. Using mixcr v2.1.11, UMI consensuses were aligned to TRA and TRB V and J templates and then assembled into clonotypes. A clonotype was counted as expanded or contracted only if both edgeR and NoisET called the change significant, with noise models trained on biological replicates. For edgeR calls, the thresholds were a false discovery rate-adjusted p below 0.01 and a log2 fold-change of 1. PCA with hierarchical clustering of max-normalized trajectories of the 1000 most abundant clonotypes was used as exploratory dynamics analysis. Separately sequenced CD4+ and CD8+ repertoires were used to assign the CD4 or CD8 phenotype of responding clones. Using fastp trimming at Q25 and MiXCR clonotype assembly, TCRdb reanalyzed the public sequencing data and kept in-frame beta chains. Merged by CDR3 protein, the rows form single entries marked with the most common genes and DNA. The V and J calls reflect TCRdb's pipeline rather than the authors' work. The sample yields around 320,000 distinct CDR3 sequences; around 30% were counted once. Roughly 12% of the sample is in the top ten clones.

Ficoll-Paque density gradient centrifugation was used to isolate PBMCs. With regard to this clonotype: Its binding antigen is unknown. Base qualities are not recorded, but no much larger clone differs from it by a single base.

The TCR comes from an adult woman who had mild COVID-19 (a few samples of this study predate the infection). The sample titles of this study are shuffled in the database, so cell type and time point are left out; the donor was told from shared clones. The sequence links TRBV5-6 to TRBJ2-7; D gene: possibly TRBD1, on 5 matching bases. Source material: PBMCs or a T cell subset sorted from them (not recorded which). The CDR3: CASSPGISHEQYF. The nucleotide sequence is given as TGTGCCAGCAGTCCAGGGATTTCTCACGAGCAGTACTTC.